This T cell receptor beta chain originates from a study of beta chain features in type 1 diabetes. Via CD45RO/CCR7/CD25/CD127/CD95/CD27, cells of the CD4+ naive, central memory, regulatory and stem cell-like memory subsets were sorted. General observations from the study: A greater similarity of naive, central memory and Treg TCRB repertoires was seen among patients than among healthy donors. TCRB CDR3s were moderately but significantly shorter in Type 1 diabetes patients in all four CD4+ subsets. When VDJ junctions were examined, type 1 diabetes patients showed fewer insertions and more deletions. Sequencing from cDNA could over-represent high-TCR-expressing cells.

Between the trimmed V and J ends, which lost 0 bases and 4 bases, there was a span of 12 bases. This CDR3 contains 16 residues. Germline-derived CDR1 and CDR2 are MGHRA and YSYEKL. All of the isolated RNA was reverse transcribed, so expressed TCRB transcripts were sequenced. Repertoires were generated with immunoSEQ multiplex PCR, while TCRdb's copy carries only in-frame clones and drops some. Of more than 250,000 clones detected, roughly 20% appear once; the ten largest clones hold around 0.028%. This clone has only a few counts. Its antigen is still unknown. The origin of this receptor is a woman aged 35 to 49 with type 1 diabetes. This rearrangement joins TRBV4-1 to TRBJ2-2, with D perhaps matching TRBD2 (6 bases). Sequencing input: naive CD4+ T cells from blood. CDR3 bases: TGCGCCAGCAGCCAAGAAAGACTAGGCGTCACCGGGGAGCTGTTTTTT. It yields the protein CASSQERLGVTGELFF.